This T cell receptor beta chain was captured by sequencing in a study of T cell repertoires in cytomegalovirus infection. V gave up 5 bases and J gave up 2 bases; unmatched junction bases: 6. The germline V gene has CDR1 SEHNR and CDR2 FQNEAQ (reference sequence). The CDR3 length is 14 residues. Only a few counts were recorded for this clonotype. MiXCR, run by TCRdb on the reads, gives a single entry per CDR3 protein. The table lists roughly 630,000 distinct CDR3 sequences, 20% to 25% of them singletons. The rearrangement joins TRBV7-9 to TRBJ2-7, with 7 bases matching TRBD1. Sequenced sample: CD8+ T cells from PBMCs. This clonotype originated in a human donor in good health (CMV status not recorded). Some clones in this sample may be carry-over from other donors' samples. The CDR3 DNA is TGTGCCAGCAGCCCCGGGGACAGTCCCTACGAGCAGTACTTC. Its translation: CASSPGDSPYEQYF.